This record concerns one TCR beta chain sequence. Many counts were recorded for this clonotype. This receptor's antigen is unknown. Qualities for individual bases were not recorded, and no much larger clone is one base off. The library was produced with multiplex PCR. The instrument given in TCRdb is Illumina HiSeq 4000. CDR3 regions were amplified by Arm-PCR with iRepertoire HTBI primers to construct TCR beta libraries. Before sequencing, the PCR products went through gel purification. Under the source paper's analysis protocol: Gene usage analysis of CDR3 amino acid clonotypes used the 55 to 65 TRBV and about 15 TRBJ segments found across samples. Filtered high-quality paired reads were merged into contigs using COPE and FqMerger. BLAST was used to align contigs to IMGT TRBV, TRBD and TRBJ reference genes, and CDR3 was defined according to IMGT. Any clonotype with a frequency above 0.1% was classified as a highly expanded clone. Shannon entropy was used to measure repertoire diversity, and the Gini coefficient was used to measure V-J evenness. Clonotypes shared by more than one individual were considered public. TCRdb reprocessed the public reads (quality trimming at Q25 with fastp, clone calling with MiXCR) and kept in-frame beta chains. Every CDR3 protein is listed once, alongside the most common genes and DNA of its rows. The V and J calls, along with clone size, are taken from TCRdb and not from the paper's own processing. A total of a few hundred thousand distinct CDR3 sequences appear in this sample, about a quarter of them only once. The ten largest clones represent approximately 26% of the sample.

The germline V gene sets CDR1 to SNHLY and CDR2 to FYNNEI. Trimming at the junction amounts to 8 bases on V and 0 bases on J, and the germline ends lie 11 bases apart. Inclusive of the bounding cysteine and phenylalanine, the CDR3 is 14 residues long. Left in the record is the CDR3 DNA by itself, 42 bases read in frame from the first base. This record belongs to a study of regulatory T cells in long-lasting Graves disease (dated by TCRdb to the early 2020s). Some background on the complete study: Persistent Graves' disease was defined as antithyroid drug treatment for over 5 years with persistently positive TSH receptor autoantibodies. Peripheral blood TCR sequencing and RNA sequencing compared persistent Graves' disease patients with newly diagnosed Graves' disease patients. The study took place in China and was registered as a clinical trial. A total of roughly 35 samples were covered by TCR sequencing, comprising some 13 persistent and around 20 newly diagnosed Graves' disease patients. In the clinical cohort, patients with persistent Graves' disease had used antithyroid drugs for an average of approximately eleven years.

According to the study, the label for this sample's time point signals: persistent/refractory GD, antithyroid drugs over 5 years with positive TRAb. For both TCR sequencing and RNA sequencing, RNA was extracted from PBMCs in TRIzol. Graves' disease was diagnosed according to American Thyroid Association guidelines. The patients came from an endocrinology department in Xi'an, China. Each patient gave approximately 9 milliliters of peripheral blood, collected in an EDTA anticoagulant tube. Ficoll Paque Plus density gradient separation was used to isolate PBMCs, and no further T cell sorting was done. An Agilent 2100 Bioanalyzer and agarose gel were used to check RNA quality, and a NanoDrop 2000 was used to measure RNA concentration. Overall study outcomes, separate from this receptor: More public clonotypes were shared among persistent patients (2,741) than among newly diagnosed patients (under 1,000). Sequencing and analysis were limited to the TCR beta chain. Persistent disease showed preferential use of TRBV28, TRBJ1-2 and TRBJ2-5, whereas newly diagnosed disease favored TRBV20-1 and TRBJ2-1. The small sample size was acknowledged by the authors as a limitation that may reduce accuracy. Compared with newly diagnosed patients, persistent Graves' disease patients had lower TCR Shannon entropy and fewer highly expanded clones, which suggests clonal expansion. Only peripheral blood was studied, because thyroid tissue, the primary lesion, was inaccessible.

This TCR was sampled from a female donor with Graves disease. This sequence uses TRBV2 and TRBJ1-5, with TRBD1 perhaps the D gene, on 5 matching bases. Sequenced here: peripheral blood mononuclear cells (PBMCs), sampled when the disease was refractory, from a patient treated with antithyroid drugs. For the CDR3, the sequence is CASGRGYSNQPQHF. The bases are TGTGCCAGCGGGAGGGGATATAGCAATCAGCCCCAGCATTTT.